The 30 T cell receptor beta chains given below trace back to one sample, sequenced in a study of blood T cells in healthy people across ages. Primers used in a second PCR of about 7 to 11 cycles were a sample-barcoded 5' primer and a J-beta primer mix. TCRdb processed the 5' RACE reads anew with MiXCR; each CDR3 protein has one entry. The top ten hold about a sixth of the sample, which has under 1,000,000 distinct CDR3 sequences, about 42% seen once. Sequenced input: blood. Receptor source: an elderly man in good health.

A few counts support this clonotype. This rearrangement joins TRBV15 to TRBJ2-1; 8 bases align to TRBD2. Unmatched junction bases numbered 3, after V lost 6 bases and J lost 5 bases. CDR3 length: 13 residues. Germline V CDR1 and CDR2: LNHNV, YYDKDF (reference sequence). The CDR3 region has the DNA TGTGCCACCAGTAGCGGGGCTGACAATGAGCAGTTCTTC. It translates to CATSSGADNEQFF.

This clonotype was observed many times. The gene calls are TRBV28 and TRBJ2-7; 9 bases are a match to TRBD2. This CDR3 is 13 amino acids long. V lost 7 bases to trimming and J lost 5 bases; unmatched junction nucleotides: 6. The V gene's germline CDR1 is MDHEN and CDR2 SYDVKM. CDR3 in amino acids: CASNPSGINEQYF. The CDR3 coding sequence is TGTGCCAGCAACCCTAGCGGGATCAACGAGCAGTACTTC.

The chain links TRBV20-1 to TRBJ2-3; D remains unclear. The CDR3 loop spans 13 amino acids. Germline V CDR1 and CDR2: DFQATT, SNEGSKA (reference sequence). V was clipped by 6 bases and J by 0 bases, with 10 bases between them. As DNA, the CDR3 is TGCAGTGCGACCGGAGCTAGCACAGATACGCAGTATTTT. Translation: CSATGASTDTQYF.

The chain has TRBV4-1 and TRBJ2-7; D remains unclear. This CDR3 has 14 residues. The V end was cut by 0 bases, the J end by 7 bases, with 13 bases between. Germline V gene sequence: CDR1 MGHRA, CDR2 YSYEKL. CDR3 amino acids: CASSQEERYNEQYF. CDR3 DNA: TGCGCCAGCAGCCAAGAAGAGAGATACAATGAGCAGTACTTC.

V usage is TRBV20-1 and J usage is TRBJ1-2, with 9 bases that match TRBD1. CDR1 is DFQATT, CDR2 SNEGSKA, per germline (reference sequence). The CDR3 totals 13 residues. V lost 6 bases and J lost 7; bases outside the gene matches: 9. CDR3 loop: CSAPDRGNFGYTF. The CDR3 region has the DNA TGCAGTGCCCCGGACAGGGGAAATTTTGGCTACACCTTC.

This sequence joins TRBV4-2 and TRBJ2-1, with 10 bases fitting TRBD2. The CDR3 loop spans 16 amino acids. The ends lost 1 base at V and 10 bases at J; junction bases unmatched: 10. CDR1 is LGHNA and CDR2 is YNFKEQ in the germline V gene. CDR3 DNA sequence: TGTGCCAGCAGCCAAGGTAGGACTAGCGGCCAGGGGGAGCAGTTCTTC. This sequence encodes CASSQGRTSGQGEQFF.

This chain joins TRBV3-1 and TRBJ2-1; D remains ambiguous. The DNA end is a closer match to TRBJ2-7, so the J assignment may be wrong. In germline, CDR1 is LGHDT, CDR2 YNNKEL (reference sequence). CDR3 length: 16 amino acids. The CDR3 nucleotides are TGTGCCAGCAGCCAAGATATGGGTAGGTCCTACAATGAGCAGTACTTC. It encodes CASSQDMGRSYNEQYF.

The V call is TRBV7-2, the J call TRBJ2-7; 12 bases map to TRBD2. V was pared by 1 base and J by 6 bases, with 4 bases of the junction left unmatched. Germline assignment: CDR1 SGHTA and CDR2 FQGNSA. This CDR3 is built from 15 residues. The CDR3 region is CASSLGGLAGSEQYF. The CDR3 DNA reads as TGTGCCAGCAGCTTAGGAGGACTAGCGGGATCCGAGCAGTACTTC.

This chain connects TRBV27 to TRBJ2-7; the match to TRBD1 covers 10 bases. This CDR3 is 16 amino acids long. Germline V lookup: CDR1 MNHEY, CDR2 SMNVEV (reference sequence). After removal of 4 bases from V and 7 bases from J, the junction contained 13 bases not matched to a gene. The CDR3 nucleotides read TGTGCCAGCAGTTATGGGACAGGGGCAAGCTACAATGAGCAGTACTTC. This codes for CASSYGTGASYNEQYF.

Points on this clonotype: A read error may explain this, as a much larger clone is one base away. The chain employs TRBV7-6 and TRBJ2-7, with 11 bases identical to TRBD2. Per germline, CDR1 SGHVS and CDR2 FNYEAQ. V lost 4 bases, J lost 2 bases, and 10 bases stayed unmatched. The length of the CDR3 is 17 residues. The CDR3, as DNA: TGTGCCAGCAGCTCGGGGACTAGCGGTTATAGTCCCTACGAGCAGTACTTC. Amino acid sequence: CASSSGTSGYSPYEQYF.

This chain joins TRBV20-1 and TRBJ2-5; D unclear. Trimming left V 3 bases short and J 3 bases short, with 17 bases between. This CDR3 comprises 15 residues. CDR1 is DFQATT, CDR2 SNEGSKA, per germline (reference sequence). In nucleotides, the CDR3 is TGCAGTGCTAGTTCGCCGAGAGGCCGAGAAGAGACCCAGTACTTC. It is translated as CSASSPRGREETQYF.

This clonotype was detected ten times or more. V gene TRBV7-2 combines with J gene TRBJ1-2; 12 bases match TRBD1. Germline trimming cut 5 bases from V and 7 bases from J; bases unmatched to any gene: 8. The CDR3 covers 15 residues. CDR1 is SGHTA and CDR2 is FQGNSA in the germline V gene. The CDR3 sequence is CASSPPGTGGGGYTF. The DNA for the CDR3 is TGTGCCAGCAGCCCACCAGGGACAGGGGGCGGTGGCTACACCTTC.

This clonotype came up a few times. V is TRBV29-1 and J is TRBJ2-1, with 11 bases aligning to TRBD1. With V trimmed by 1 base and J by 4 bases, 9 bases remained unmatched. Germline assignment: CDR1 SQVTM and CDR2 ANQGSEA. This CDR3 contains 17 residues. In DNA, the CDR3 is TGCAGCGTTGAAGGGACAGGGGGCCAGCGGGTATACAATGAGCAGTTCTTC. This translates into CSVEGTGGQRVYNEQFF.

This clonotype was seen a handful of times. The chain recombines TRBV12-3 or TRBV12-4 with TRBJ1-1, with D perhaps matching TRBD1 (5 bases). V was shortened by 6 bases and J by 0 bases, with 17 bases between the two germline ends. The CDR3 length is 16 residues. The CDR3 reads CASRAPGAVMNTEAFF. The CDR3 DNA sequence: TGTGCCAGCAGGGCCCCTGGGGCAGTCATGAACACTGAAGCTTTCTTT.

The CDR3 DNA is TGTGCCAGCAGTGGGCTCGGACAGGCCGTGCGGGGTTCACCCCTCCACTTT. It encodes CASSGLGQAVRGSPLHF. The rearrangement joins TRBV28 to TRBJ1-6; 7 bases are shared with TRBD1. With V trimmed by 5 bases and J by 9 bases, 16 bases remained unmatched. CDR1 is MDHEN, CDR2 SYDVKM, per germline. The CDR3 is made up of 17 amino acids.

This chain links TRBV5-1 with TRBJ2-5; no clear D. The closer fit of TRBJ2-7 to the DNA end suggests the J call may be wrong. The CDR3 is 12 amino acids. From germline, CDR1 is SGHRS and CDR2 YFSETQ. Here the CDR3 reads CASSPQIHEQYF. The CDR3 nucleotides are TGCGCCAGCAGCCCCCAAATTCACGAGCAGTACTTC.

The chain employs TRBV15 and TRBJ2-1; 9 bases fit TRBD2. The V segment lost 3 bases and the J segment 7 bases; nucleotides outside the gene matches: 7. Germline loops: CDR1 LNHNV, CDR2 YYDKDF (reference sequence). There are 15 residues in the CDR3. The CDR3: CATSRNSGSFNEQFF. The CDR3 DNA reads TGTGCCACCAGCAGGAATAGCGGGAGCTTTAATGAGCAGTTCTTC.

V usage is TRBV21-1 and J usage is TRBJ2-5; no DNA check was done on the table's D call, TRBD1. Gene TRBJ2-7 matches the end of the DNA better, so the J call may be wrong. TRBV21-1 is a pseudogene. The CDR3 totals 20 residues. The CDR3 is CASSKGDRDGLVDTHYEQYF. In DNA, the CDR3 is TGTGCCAGCAGCAAAGGCGACAGGGATGGTTTGGTTGATACTCACTACGAGCAGTACTTC.

The J gene is TRBJ2-1, the V gene TRBV29-1; 7 positions match TRBD2. There are 16 residues in the CDR3. The germline V gene has CDR1 SQVTM and CDR2 ANQGSEA. The J segment lost 0 bases and the V segment lost 6 bases, leaving 11 bases of the junction unmatched. The CDR3 coding sequence is TGCAGCGTCCCCTGGAATAGCGGGTACTCCTACAATGAGCAGTTCTTC. Its translation: CSVPWNSGYSYNEQFF.

The CDR3 region is CAISRDQNIQYF. CDR3 bases: TGTGCCATCAGCCGGGATCAAAACATTCAGTACTTC. The rearrangement links TRBV10-3 to TRBJ2-4; the D gene is possibly TRBD2 (5 bases). This CDR3 spans 12 amino acids. Germline-derived CDR1 and CDR2 are ENHRY and SYGVKD. V gave up 6 bases and J gave up 5 bases, with 8 bases separating them.

The V gene is TRBV7-3, the J gene TRBJ2-1; unclear D gene. Looked up from germline, CDR1 is SGHTA and CDR2 is FQGTGA. The ends were cut back, 4 bases at V and 9 bases at J, with 13 bases in the middle. This CDR3 contains 13 residues. CDR3 nucleotide sequence: TGTGCCAGCAGCTCCCTCGATCGCCGTGAGCAGTTCTTC. Protein: CASSSLDRREQFF.

There are many counts of this clonotype. The rearrangement links TRBV5-1 to TRBJ1-6; no reliable D call. V shed 3 bases and J shed 8 bases, with 12 bases lying between them. CDR1 and CDR2 from the germline V gene are SGHRS and YFSETQ. CDR3 length: 14 residues. The CDR3 loop reads CASSSDPRDSPLHF. CDR3 in DNA: TGCGCCAGCAGCTCGGACCCAAGGGATTCACCCCTCCACTTT.

In regard to this clonotype: This may arise from a read error, as a much more abundant clone is one base away. The rearrangement uses TRBV15 and TRBJ2-1; D gene uncertain. The CDR3 sequence is 15 residues long. The germline V gene encodes CDR1 LNHNV and CDR2 YYDKDF (reference sequence). The CDR3 region is CTTTLGSLLSNEQFF. CDR3 bases: TGTACCACCACCCTCGGGTCCCTACTGTCCAATGAGCAGTTCTTC.

The chain carries TRBV6-2 or TRBV6-3 and TRBJ2-2, with TRBD2 matching 8 bases. V gave up 7 bases and J gave up 0 bases; unmatched junction bases: 7. Germline loops: CDR1 MNHEY, CDR2 SVGEGT. The CDR3 covers 16 residues. CDR3 sequence: CASKSSGATNTGELFF. CDR3 DNA sequence: TGTGCCAGCAAAAGTAGCGGGGCGACGAACACCGGGGAGCTGTTTTTT.

This chain links TRBV20-1 with TRBJ2-5; 14 bases fit TRBD2. This CDR3 is 18 amino acids long. J was trimmed by 11 bases and V by 5 bases; bases with no gene match: 22. CDR1 is DFQATT, CDR2 SNEGSKA, per germline (reference sequence). CDR3 sequence (DNA): TGCAGTGCTCCCGGGACTAGCGGGAGACCATCCCTAAACAATGAGCAGTACTTC. This encodes CSAPGTSGRPSLNNEQYF.

This clonotype was observed many times. This chain connects TRBV7-2 to TRBJ2-2; no clear D. V shed 0 bases and J shed 7 bases, with 3 bases lying between them. The CDR3 has 12 residues. In germline, CDR1 is SGHTA, CDR2 FQGNSA. This CDR3 reads CASSLAGGELFF. Here the CDR3 DNA reads TGTGCCAGCAGCTTAGCCGGCGGGGAGCTGTTTTTT.

This rearrangement joins TRBV6-6 to TRBJ2-1; 7 nucleotides match TRBD2. Looked up from germline, CDR1 is MNHNY and CDR2 is SVGAGI (reference sequence). The V and J ends lost 6 bases and 4 bases, in that order; junction bases with no gene match: 6. The CDR3 length is 14 residues. Here the CDR3 reads CASSLAAMYNEQFF. CDR3 coding DNA: TGTGCCAGCAGCCTAGCGGCGATGTACAATGAGCAGTTCTTC.

This clonotype showed up just a few times. V and J are TRBV5-1 and TRBJ1-4, with D perhaps TRBD1 (5 bases). This CDR3 comprises 15 residues. The V end was cut by 5 bases, the J end by 4 bases, with 15 bases between. The germline V gene has CDR1 SGHRS and CDR2 YFSETQ. The CDR3 loop reads CASSPDSLGNEKLFF. CDR3 nucleotide sequence: TGCGCCAGCAGTCCCGACAGCCTGGGTAATGAAAAACTGTTTTTT.

V is TRBV7-2 and J is TRBJ2-1, with 10 bases that match TRBD2. The ends lost 2 bases at V and 9 bases at J; junction bases unmatched: 7. CDR1 is SGHTA, CDR2 FQGNSA, per germline. The CDR3 runs 15 residues. The CDR3: CASSLNLAGESEQFF. The CDR3 coding sequence is TGTGCCAGCAGCTTAAACCTAGCGGGAGAATCTGAGCAGTTCTTC. Based on the CDR3 plus reference TRBV7-2 and TRBJ2-1, the full variable domain is GAGVSQSPSNKVTEKGKDVELRCDPISGHTALYWYRQSLGQGLEFLIYFQGNSAPDKSGLPSDRFSAERTGGSVSTLTIQRTQQEDSAVYLCASSLNLAGESEQFFGPGTRLTVL.

V and J are TRBV2 and TRBJ2-7; no firm D call. This CDR3 has 13 amino acids. Germline lookup yields CDR1 SNHLY and CDR2 FYNNEI. Trimming stripped 8 bases from V and 2 bases from J, with 13 bases between. The CDR3 protein is CASRRADPYEQYF. The CDR3 nucleotides are TGTGCCAGCCGTCGGGCCGACCCCTACGAGCAGTACTTC. The full variable domain, rest sourced from reference TRBV2 and TRBJ2-7, is EPEVTQTPSHQVTQMGQEVILRCVPISNHLYFYWYRQILGQKVEFLVSFYNNEISEKSEIFDDQFSVERPDGSNFTLKIRSTKLEDSAMYFCASRRADPYEQYFGPGTRLTVT.